A single TCR beta chain is shown here with its context. Its antigen is not known. The sample holds other DNA sequences that translate to the same CDR3. A CD45RA+ naive subset and a CD45RA-negative memory subset were split from CD4+ cells. The protocol was immunoSEQ multiplex PCR, while the TCRdb copy is restricted to in-frame clones and leaves out a portion. The profile shows 2 million to 2.5 million clones, 93% of them singletons. This record comes from a study of shared clonotypes between healthy human individuals. Findings and caveats of the study: Rarefaction revealed incomplete sorted-subset sequencing despite large depth.

This TCR was recovered from a man younger than 35 in good health. Some clones in this sample may be carry-over from other donors' samples. Sequences were obtained from naive CD4+ T cells from PBMCs. As to subset: CD45RA+ positively selected.

The CDR3 coding sequence is TGTGCCAGCAGTTTAAGTCGGAACACTGAAGCTTTCTTT. Translation gives CASSLSRNTEAFF. The chain joins TRBV27 to TRBJ1-1, with D unclear. The CDR3 consists of 13 residues. The V end lost 2 bases, the J end lost 1 base, and 5 bases lay between the germline ends. Germline CDR1 and CDR2: MNHEY and SMNVEV (reference sequence).